This T cell receptor (beta chain) was documented in a study of blood T cell repertoires in COVID-19. Looking at the study overall: From the United States, Italy and Spain came samples of acute and convalescent COVID-19.

This CDR3 spans 16 amino acids. The V end lost 3 bases, the J end lost 4 bases, and 17 bases lay between the germline ends. Germline CDR1 reads SNHLY; CDR2 reads FYNNEI. In the source study's methods: Using reference gene primer amplification, nucleated cell counts were estimated. Clones were sequenced by immunoSEQ multiplex PCR, and TCRdb holds only the in-frame ones, with some missing. V and J calls and clone size are copied from that table; D and trimming were computed from the DNA. The repertoire has roughly 63,000 clones, roughly 68% of them found once; the top ten carry approximately 30%. This clone turned up a few times.

Material: peripheral blood. This receptor was taken from a woman older than 75 with acute or convalescent COVID-19. The chain is built from TRBV2 and TRBJ2-3; weak D call: TRBD1 (6 bases). The CDR3, as DNA: TGTGCCAGCAGTGAGGGCACAGGGAGTGGCGCAGATACGCAGTATTTT. Its protein is CASSEGTGSGADTQYF.